This T cell receptor (beta chain) originates from a study of T cells expressing NK-cell markers. The CDR3 totals 15 residues. Germline V gene lookup returns CDR1 KGHDR and CDR2 SFDVKD. TCRdb re-called the 5' RACE reads; every CDR3 protein appears as one record, without DNA. The sample includes 300,000 to 500,000 distinct CDR3 sequences. The chain joins TRBV24-1 to TRBJ2-1; without DNA, the TCRdb call of TRBD2 cannot be checked. This TCR was sampled from a woman in her fifties or sixties in good health. Material for sequencing was blood T cells: a sorted CD56 or NKG2C T cell subset, CD4+ or CD8+ T cells, or bulk PBMC T cells (not recorded which). CDR3 in amino acids: CATSDNGLAFGEQFF.